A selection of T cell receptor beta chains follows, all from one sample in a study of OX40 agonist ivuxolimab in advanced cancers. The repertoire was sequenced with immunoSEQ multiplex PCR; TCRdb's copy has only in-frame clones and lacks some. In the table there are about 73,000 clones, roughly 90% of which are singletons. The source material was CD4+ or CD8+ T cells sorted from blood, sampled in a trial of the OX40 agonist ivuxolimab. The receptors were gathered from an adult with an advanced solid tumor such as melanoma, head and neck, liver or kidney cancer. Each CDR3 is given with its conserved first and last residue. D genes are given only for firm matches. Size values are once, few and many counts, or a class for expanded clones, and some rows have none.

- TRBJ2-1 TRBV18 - CASSPNRDGQNNEQFF TGTGCCAGCTCACCCAACCGGGACGGACAAAACAATGAGCAGTTCTTC
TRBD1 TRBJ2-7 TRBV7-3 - CASSLKGTGGYEQYF TGTGCCAGCAGCTTAAAGGGGACAGGGGGCTACGAGCAGTACTTC
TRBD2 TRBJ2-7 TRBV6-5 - CASSYSSDGGDAQYF TGTGCCAGCAGTTACTCGTCGGATGGGGGGGACGCGCAGTACTTC
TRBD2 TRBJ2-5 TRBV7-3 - CASSLNGGAETQYF TGTGCCAGCAGCTTAAACGGGGGGGCCGAGACCCAGTACTTC
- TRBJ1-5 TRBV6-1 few CASSLGLANQPQHF TGTGCCAGCAGCCTGGGCTTAGCAAATCAGCCCCAGCATTTT
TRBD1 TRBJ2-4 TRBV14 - CASSQGRQGIDHKNIQYF TGTGCCAGCAGCCAAGGGAGACAGGGAATAGACCATAAAAACATTCAGTACTTC
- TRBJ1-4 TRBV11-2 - CASSLTGGQLINEKLFF TGTGCCAGCAGCCTAACTGGAGGGCAACTCATCAATGAAAAACTGTTTTTT
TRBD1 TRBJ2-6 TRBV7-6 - CASRAGGGANVLTF TGTGCCAGCAGGGCAGGGGGTGGGGCCAACGTCCTGACTTTC
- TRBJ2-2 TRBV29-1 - CSVEAVTGELFF TGCAGCGTTGAAGCAGTCACCGGGGAGCTGTTTTTT
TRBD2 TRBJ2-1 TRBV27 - CASSPGTSVYNEQFF TGTGCCAGCAGTCCAGGGACTAGCGTGTACAATGAGCAGTTCTTC
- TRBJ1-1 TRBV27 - CASSHFWNTEAFF TGTGCCAGCAGTCACTTTTGGAACACTGAAGCTTTCTTT
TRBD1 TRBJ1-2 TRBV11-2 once CASSRPGQGAEGYTF TGCGCCAGCAGCCGTCCGGGACAGGGGGCGGAAGGCTACACCTTC